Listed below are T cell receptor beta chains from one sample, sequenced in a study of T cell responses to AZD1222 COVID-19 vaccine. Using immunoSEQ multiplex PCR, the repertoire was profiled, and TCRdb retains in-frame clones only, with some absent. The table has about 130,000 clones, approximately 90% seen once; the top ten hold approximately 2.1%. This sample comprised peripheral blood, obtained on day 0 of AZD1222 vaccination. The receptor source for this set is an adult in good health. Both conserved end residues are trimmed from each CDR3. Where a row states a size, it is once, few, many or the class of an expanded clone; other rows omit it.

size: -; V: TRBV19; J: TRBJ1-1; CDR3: ASSRERGGTEAF
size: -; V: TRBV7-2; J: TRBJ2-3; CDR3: ASLLAGTDTQY
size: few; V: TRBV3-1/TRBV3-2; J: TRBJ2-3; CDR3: ASSQEELAGGEGTDTQY
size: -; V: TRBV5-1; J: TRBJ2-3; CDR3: ASSMSGGAQDTQY
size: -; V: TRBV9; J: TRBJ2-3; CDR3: ASSVGASGDYTDTQY
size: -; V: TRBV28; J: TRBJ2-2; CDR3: ASSTPSAANTGELF
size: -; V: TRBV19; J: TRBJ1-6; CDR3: ASKRGQWSSPLH
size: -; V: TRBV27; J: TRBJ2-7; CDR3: ASSDRTYEQY
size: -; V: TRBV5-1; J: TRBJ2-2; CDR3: ASSLGGQGNGELF
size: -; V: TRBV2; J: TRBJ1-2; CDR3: ASSIQGSYGYT
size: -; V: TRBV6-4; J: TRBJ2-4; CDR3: ASSDYAIAKNIQY
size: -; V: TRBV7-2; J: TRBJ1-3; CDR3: ASSLGLASSGNTIY
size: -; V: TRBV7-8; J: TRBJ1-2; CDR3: ASSLVSGGGGYT
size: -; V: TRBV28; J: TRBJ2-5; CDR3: ASSWTAGGTQY
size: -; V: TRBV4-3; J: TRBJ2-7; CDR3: ASSVKTGGPYEQY
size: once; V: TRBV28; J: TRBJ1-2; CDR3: ASSLWSPTTNYGYT
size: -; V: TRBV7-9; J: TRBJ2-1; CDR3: ASRSGGEYNEQF
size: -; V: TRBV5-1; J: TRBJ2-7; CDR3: ASSLESASYEQY
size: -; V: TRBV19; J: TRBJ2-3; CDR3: ASSLGQGADTQY
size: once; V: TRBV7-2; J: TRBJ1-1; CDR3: ASSLGQNTEAF
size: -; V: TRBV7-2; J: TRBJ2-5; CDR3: ASSPDPRFQETQY
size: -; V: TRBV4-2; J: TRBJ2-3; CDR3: ASSREERAASDTQY
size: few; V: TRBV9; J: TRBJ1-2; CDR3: ASSPAGGGAGYGYT
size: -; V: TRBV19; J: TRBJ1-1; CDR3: ASSWEGTEAF
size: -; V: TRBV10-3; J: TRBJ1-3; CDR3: ANSAGNTIY
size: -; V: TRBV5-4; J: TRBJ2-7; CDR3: ASSTELGTGGHEQY
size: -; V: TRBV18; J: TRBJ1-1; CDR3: ASSGPNTEAF
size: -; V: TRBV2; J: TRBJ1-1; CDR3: ASSMRGTAPY
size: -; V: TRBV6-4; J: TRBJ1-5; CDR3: ASSEQPGGDQPQH
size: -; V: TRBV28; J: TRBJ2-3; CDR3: ASTLQGIGDTQY
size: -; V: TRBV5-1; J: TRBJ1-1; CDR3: ASSNYRVGGNTEAF
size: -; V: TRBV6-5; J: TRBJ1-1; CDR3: ASSYSLTAFEAF
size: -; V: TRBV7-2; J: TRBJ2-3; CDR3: ASSQDYYTQY
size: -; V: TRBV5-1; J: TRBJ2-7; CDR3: ASSPLPPYEQY
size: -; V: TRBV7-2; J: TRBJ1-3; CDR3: ASSSSISFIGNTIY
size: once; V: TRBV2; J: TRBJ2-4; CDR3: ASLRQTLNIQY
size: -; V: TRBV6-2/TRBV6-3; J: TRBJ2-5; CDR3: ASSFGSWETQY
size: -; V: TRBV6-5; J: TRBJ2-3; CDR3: ASSYTQSTDTQY
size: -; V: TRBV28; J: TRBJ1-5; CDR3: ASRRGNYQPQH
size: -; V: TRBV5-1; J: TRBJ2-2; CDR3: ASSRTGANTGELF
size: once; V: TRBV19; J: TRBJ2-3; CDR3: ATSGTGNTDTQY
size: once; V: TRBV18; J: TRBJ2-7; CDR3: ASSLVGQGPSEQY
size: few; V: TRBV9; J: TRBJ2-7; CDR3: ASSRSLQGVEQY
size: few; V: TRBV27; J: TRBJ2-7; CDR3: ASSYSGPYEQY
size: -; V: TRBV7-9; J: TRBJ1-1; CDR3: ASSLVGSTSAEAF
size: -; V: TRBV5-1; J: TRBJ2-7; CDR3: ASSTGSYEQY
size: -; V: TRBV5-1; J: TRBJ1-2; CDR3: ASSGDRGPYGYT
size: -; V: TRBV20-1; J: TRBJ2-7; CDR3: SASARVYEQY
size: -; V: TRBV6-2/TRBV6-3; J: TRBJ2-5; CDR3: ASSYSADQETQY
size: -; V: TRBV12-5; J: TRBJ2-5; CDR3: ASGPSGGETQY
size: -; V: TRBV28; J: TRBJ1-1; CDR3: ASSPNTEAF
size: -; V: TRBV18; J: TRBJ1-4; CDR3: ASSQDLNEKLF
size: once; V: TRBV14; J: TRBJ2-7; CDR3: ASSQVHRLSYEQY
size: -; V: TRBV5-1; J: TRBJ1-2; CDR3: ASSREGENYGYT
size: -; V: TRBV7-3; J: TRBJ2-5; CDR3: ASSQRGDRETQY
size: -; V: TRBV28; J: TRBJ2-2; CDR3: ASSIWGQPTNTGELF